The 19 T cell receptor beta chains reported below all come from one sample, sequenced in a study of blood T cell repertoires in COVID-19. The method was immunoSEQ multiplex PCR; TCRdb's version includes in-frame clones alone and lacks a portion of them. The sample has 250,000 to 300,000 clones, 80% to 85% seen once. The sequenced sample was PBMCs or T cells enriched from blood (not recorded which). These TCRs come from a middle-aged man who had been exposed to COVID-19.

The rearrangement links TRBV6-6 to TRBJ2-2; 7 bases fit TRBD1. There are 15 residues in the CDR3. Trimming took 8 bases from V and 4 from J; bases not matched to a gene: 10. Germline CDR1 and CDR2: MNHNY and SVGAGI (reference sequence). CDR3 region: CASFPYTGVTGELFF. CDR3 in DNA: TGTGCCAGCTTTCCTTACACAGGGGTCACCGGGGAGCTGTTTTTT.

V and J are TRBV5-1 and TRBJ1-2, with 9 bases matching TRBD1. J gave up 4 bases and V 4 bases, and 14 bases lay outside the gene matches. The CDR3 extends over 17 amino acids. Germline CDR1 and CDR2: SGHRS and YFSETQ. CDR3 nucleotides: TGCGCCAGCAGCCAGACCTCCGGGACAGGGCGTACCTATGGCTACACCTTC. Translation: CASSQTSGTGRTYGYTF.

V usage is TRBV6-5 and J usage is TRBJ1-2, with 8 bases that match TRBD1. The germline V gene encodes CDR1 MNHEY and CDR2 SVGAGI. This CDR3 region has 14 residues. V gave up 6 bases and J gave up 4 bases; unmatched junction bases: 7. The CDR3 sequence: CASRDRGGSYGYTF. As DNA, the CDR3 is TGTGCCAGCAGAGACAGGGGCGGCAGCTATGGCTACACCTTC.

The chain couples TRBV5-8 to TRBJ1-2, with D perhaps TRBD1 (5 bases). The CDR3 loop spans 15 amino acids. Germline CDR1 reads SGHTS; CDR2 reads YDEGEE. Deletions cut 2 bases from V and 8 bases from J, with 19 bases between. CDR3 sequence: CASSLIVGGGDGYTF. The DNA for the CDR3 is TGTGCCAGCAGCTTAATTGTCGGTGGGGGGGACGGCTACACCTTC.

The CDR3 spells CASSQQQWASGRRNTDTQYF. CDR3 DNA sequence: TGTGCCAGCAGCCAACAACAGTGGGCTAGCGGGAGACGGAACACAGATACGCAGTATTTT. The rearrangement links TRBV4-2 to TRBJ2-3; TRBD2 matches at 10 bases. The CDR3 extends over 20 amino acids. The germline CDR1 and CDR2 sequences are LGHNA and YNFKEQ. The trim removed 2 bases at V and 2 bases at J, leaving 16 bases unmatched.

As DNA, the CDR3 is TGTGCCAGCAGCTCACCGGGACTAACAACTCCGTTTGGTGCCGGGGAGCTGTTTTTT. This gives the protein CASSSPGLTTPFGAGELFF. The chain couples TRBV5-4 to TRBJ2-2; 7 nucleotides align to TRBD2. The CDR3 consists of 19 residues. Germline V gives CDR1 SGHNT, CDR2 YYREEE (reference sequence). The junction had 20 bases not matched to a gene; V was cut back by 3 bases and J by 6 bases.

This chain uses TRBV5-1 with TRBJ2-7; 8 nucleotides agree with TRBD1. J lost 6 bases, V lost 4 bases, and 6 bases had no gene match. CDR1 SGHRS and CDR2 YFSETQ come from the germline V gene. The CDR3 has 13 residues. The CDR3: CASSADRAGEQYF. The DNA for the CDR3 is TGCGCCAGCAGCGCGGACAGGGCGGGCGAGCAGTACTTC.

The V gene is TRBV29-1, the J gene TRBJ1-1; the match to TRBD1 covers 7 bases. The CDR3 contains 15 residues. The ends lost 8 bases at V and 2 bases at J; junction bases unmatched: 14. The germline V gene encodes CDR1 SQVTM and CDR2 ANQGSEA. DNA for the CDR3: TGCAGCTTACACTATCCACAGGGGCCTAACACTGAAGCTTTCTTT. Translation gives CSLHYPQGPNTEAFF.

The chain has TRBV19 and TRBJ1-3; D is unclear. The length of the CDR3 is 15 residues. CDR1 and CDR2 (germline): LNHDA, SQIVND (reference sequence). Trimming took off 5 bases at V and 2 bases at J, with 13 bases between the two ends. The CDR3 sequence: CASSAGTGTGNTIYF. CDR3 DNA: TGTGCCAGTAGTGCGGGAACGGGGACTGGAAACACCATATATTTT.

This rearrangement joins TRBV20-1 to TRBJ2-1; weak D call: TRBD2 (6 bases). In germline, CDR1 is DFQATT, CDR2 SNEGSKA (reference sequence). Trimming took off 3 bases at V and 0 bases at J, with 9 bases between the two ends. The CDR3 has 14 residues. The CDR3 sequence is CSASASVSYNEQFF. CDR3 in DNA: TGCAGTGCTAGTGCTAGCGTCTCCTACAATGAGCAGTTCTTC.

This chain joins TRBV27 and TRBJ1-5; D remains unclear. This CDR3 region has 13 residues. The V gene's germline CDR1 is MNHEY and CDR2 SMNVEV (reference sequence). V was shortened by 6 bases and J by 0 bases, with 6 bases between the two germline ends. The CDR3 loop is CASRPYSNQPQHF. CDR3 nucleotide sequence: TGTGCCAGCAGACCCTATAGCAATCAGCCCCAGCATTTT.

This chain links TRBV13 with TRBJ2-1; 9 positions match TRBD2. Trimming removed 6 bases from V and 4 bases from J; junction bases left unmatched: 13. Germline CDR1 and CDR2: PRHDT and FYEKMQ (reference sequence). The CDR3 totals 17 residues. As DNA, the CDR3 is TGTGCCAGCAGTTTTACTGGGGGCGGGAGGGCTTACAATGAGCAGTTCTTC. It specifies CASSFTGGGRAYNEQFF.

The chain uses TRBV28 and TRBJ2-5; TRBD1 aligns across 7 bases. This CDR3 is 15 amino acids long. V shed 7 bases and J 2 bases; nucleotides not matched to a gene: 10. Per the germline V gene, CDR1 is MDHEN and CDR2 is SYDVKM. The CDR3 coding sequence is TGTGCCAGCAATAACAGGGGCGCGGGTCAAGAGACCCAGTACTTC. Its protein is CASNNRGAGQETQYF.

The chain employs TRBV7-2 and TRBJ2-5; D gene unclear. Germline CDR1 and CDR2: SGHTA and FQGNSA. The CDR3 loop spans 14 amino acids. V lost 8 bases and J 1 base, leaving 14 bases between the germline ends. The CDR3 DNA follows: TGTGCCAGCGGTGGGCGCTATGGCCAAGAGACCCAGTACTTC. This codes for CASGGRYGQETQYF.

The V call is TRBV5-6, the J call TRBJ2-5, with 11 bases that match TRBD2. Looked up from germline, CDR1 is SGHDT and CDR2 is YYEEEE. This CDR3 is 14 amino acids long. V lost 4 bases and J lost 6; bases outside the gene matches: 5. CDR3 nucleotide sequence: TGTGCCAGCAGCGAGACTAGCGGGAAGCAGACCCAGTACTTC. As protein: CASSETSGKQTQYF.

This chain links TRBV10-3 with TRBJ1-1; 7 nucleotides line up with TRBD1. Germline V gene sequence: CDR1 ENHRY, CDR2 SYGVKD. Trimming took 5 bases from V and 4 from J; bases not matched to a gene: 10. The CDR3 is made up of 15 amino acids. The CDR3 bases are TGTGCCATCAGTCCCCAGACAGGGCGAGGCACTGAAGCTTTCTTT. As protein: CAISPQTGRGTEAFF.

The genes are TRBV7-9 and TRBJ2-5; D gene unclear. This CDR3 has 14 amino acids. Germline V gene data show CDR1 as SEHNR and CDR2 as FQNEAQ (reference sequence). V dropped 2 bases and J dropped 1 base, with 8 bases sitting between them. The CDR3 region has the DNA TGTGCCAGCAGCTTATCGGGTGCCCAAGAGACCCAGTACTTC. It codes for CASSLSGAQETQYF.

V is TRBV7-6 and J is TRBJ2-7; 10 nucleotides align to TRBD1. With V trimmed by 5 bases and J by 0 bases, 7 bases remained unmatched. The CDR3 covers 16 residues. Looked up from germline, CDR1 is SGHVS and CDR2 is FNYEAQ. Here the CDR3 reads CASSQMTGGASYEQYF. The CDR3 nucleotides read TGTGCCAGCAGCCAAATGACAGGGGGCGCCTCCTACGAGCAGTACTTC.

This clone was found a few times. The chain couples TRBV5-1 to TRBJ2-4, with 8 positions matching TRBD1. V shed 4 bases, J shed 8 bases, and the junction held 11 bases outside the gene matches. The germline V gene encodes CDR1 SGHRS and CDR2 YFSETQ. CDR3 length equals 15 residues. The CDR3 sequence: CASSGQGISTDIQYF. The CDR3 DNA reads TGCGCCAGCAGCGGACAGGGTATATCCACAGACATTCAGTACTTC. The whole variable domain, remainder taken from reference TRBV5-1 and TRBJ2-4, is KAGVTQTPRYLIKTRGQQVTLSCSPISGHRSVSWYQQTPGQGLQFLFEYFSETQRNKGNFPGRFSGRQFSNSRSEMNVSTLELGDSALYLCASSGQGISTDIQYFGAGTRLSVL.